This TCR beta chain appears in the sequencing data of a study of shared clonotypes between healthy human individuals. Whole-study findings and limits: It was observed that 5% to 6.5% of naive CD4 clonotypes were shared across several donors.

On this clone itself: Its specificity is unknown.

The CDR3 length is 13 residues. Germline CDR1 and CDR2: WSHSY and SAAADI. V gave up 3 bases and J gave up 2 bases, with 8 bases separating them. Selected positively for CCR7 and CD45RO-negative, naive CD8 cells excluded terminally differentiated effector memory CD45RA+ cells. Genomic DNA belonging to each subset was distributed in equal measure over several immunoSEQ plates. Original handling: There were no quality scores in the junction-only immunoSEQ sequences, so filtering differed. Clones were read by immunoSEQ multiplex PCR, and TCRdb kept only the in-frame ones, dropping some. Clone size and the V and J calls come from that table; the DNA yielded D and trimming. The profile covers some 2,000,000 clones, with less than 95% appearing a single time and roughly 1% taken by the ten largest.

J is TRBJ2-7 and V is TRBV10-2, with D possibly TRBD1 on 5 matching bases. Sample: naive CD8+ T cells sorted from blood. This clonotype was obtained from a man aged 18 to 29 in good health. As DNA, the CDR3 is TGCGCCAGCAGTGACAGCAGGGCCTACGAGCAGTACTTC. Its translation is CASSDSRAYEQYF.